Below, one TCR beta chain is given with its context. This record comes from a study of blood T cell repertoires in COVID-19. The germline V gene has CDR1 GTSNPN and CDR2 SVGIG (reference sequence). The CDR3 covers 13 residues. Between the trimmed V and J ends, which lost 0 bases and 6 bases, there was a span of 9 bases. In the authors' workflow: Estimation of nucleated cell counts was performed using reference gene primer amplification. Sequencing used immunoSEQ multiplex PCR; TCRdb keeps in-frame clones, though not all of them. That table gives V, J and clone size, and the DNA gave D and trimming. The data contain 450,000 to 600,000 clones, roughly 87% of them seen just once; the ten biggest clones take up 0.7%. Recovered participants had two consecutive negative NP/OP PCR tests, healthcare professional clearance, or symptom resolution.

This chain joins TRBV30 and TRBJ1-5; D might be TRBD1 (6 bases). This clonotype originated in a young woman who had recovered from COVID-19. Specimen: PBMCs or T cells enriched from blood (not recorded which). CDR3 residues: CAWSVQGRQPQHF. The CDR3 nucleotides are TGTGCCTGGAGTGTACAGGGTCGTCAGCCCCAGCATTTT.